The 18 T cell receptor beta chains in this list originate from one sample, sequenced in a study of PD-1 blockade in mismatch repair-deficient tumors (dated 2017 in TCRdb). The receptor library was made with the immunoSEQ multiplex PCR assay. TCRdb retrieved this table from immuneACCESS and kept in-frame rearrangements only. Not all clones are present; in checked studies, unresolved V genes account for under half, and no reason is known for the remainder. The sample has 95,000 to 150,000 clones on record, 86% of them singletons. About 13% of the sample comes from the top ten. This specimen was peripheral blood, taken 44 weeks after starting pembrolizumab. These receptors were taken from an adult with mismatch repair-deficient cancer.

This chain uses TRBV19 with TRBJ2-5, with 10 bases identical to TRBD2. Germline loops: CDR1 LNHDA, CDR2 SQIVND (reference sequence). The CDR3 length is 13 residues. The J segment lost 7 bases and the V segment lost 10 bases, leaving 9 bases of the junction unmatched. The CDR3, as DNA: TGTGCCACGGGGACTAGCGATTTTGGGACCCAGTACTTC. It yields the protein CATGTSDFGTQYF.

This sequence joins TRBV6-1 and TRBJ1-4; D gene unclear. The CDR3 is 15 residues long. The V gene's germline CDR1 is MNHNS and CDR2 SASEGT. Trimming left V 2 bases short and J 8 bases short, with 15 bases between. The CDR3 sequence is CASSEFSLPPEKLFF. The DNA for the CDR3 is TGTGCCAGCAGTGAATTTTCATTACCTCCGGAAAAACTGTTTTTT.

The rearrangement joins TRBV11-2 to TRBJ2-3; D is unresolved. The CDR3 is 15 residues long. Germline loops: CDR1 SGHAT, CDR2 FQNNGV. V lost 1 base and J 0 bases, leaving 8 bases between the germline ends. DNA for the CDR3: TGTGCCAGCAGCTTAGGACGGCTAAGCACAGATACGCAGTATTTT. Its protein product is CASSLGRLSTDTQYF.

This rearrangement joins TRBV5-6 to TRBJ2-5, with 8 bases identical to TRBD1. The V segment lost 4 bases and the J segment 5 bases; nucleotides outside the gene matches: 7. CDR3 length equals 14 residues. Per the germline V gene, CDR1 is SGHDT and CDR2 is YYEEEE. CDR3 loop: CASSPPDRVETQYF. DNA for the CDR3: TGTGCCAGCAGCCCACCGGACAGGGTGGAGACCCAGTACTTC.

This chain links TRBV27 with TRBJ2-3; TRBD2 matches 7 bases. The germline gives CDR1 MNHEY, CDR2 SMNVEV (reference sequence). The J segment lost 6 bases and the V segment lost 2 bases, leaving 2 bases of the junction unmatched. The CDR3 runs to 13 residues. CDR3 protein: CASSLNGRDTQYF. CDR3 coding DNA: TGTGCCAGCAGTTTAAACGGGAGGGATACGCAGTATTTT.

V and J are TRBV15 and TRBJ2-3, with 10 positions matching TRBD2. V gave up 2 bases and J gave up 7 bases; unmatched junction bases: 9. Germline V gives CDR1 LNHNV, CDR2 YYDKDF (reference sequence). The CDR3 contains 16 residues. CDR3 nucleotides: TGTGCCACCAGCAGAACGGGACTAGCGAGCCCCTATACGCAGTATTTT. This codes for CATSRTGLASPYTQYF.

This chain links TRBV4-3 with TRBJ2-1; TRBD2 is a possible D gene (5 bases). V lost 3 bases and J lost 4, with 10 bases in between. The CDR3 runs to 14 residues. Per the germline V gene, CDR1 is LGHNA and CDR2 is YSLEER. The CDR3 DNA reads TGCGCCAGCAGCCAGCGGACGGGATACAATGAGCAGTTCTTC. Amino acids: CASSQRTGYNEQFF.

J is TRBJ2-5 and V is TRBV2; no clear D. The length of the CDR3 is 12 residues. The germline V gene encodes CDR1 SNHLY and CDR2 FYNNEI. V lost 5 bases to trimming and J lost 5 bases, with 9 bases between them. CDR3 amino acids: CASSPPSETQYF. CDR3 coding DNA: TGTGCCAGCAGTCCCCCCTCGGAGACCCAGTACTTC. The full variable domain, its missing parts supplied by reference TRBV2 and TRBJ2-5, is EPEVTQTPSHQVTQMGQEVILRCVPISNHLYFYWYRQILGQKVEFLVSFYNNEISEKSEIFDDQFSVERPDGSNFTLKIRSTKLEDSAMYFCASSPPSETQYFGPGTRLLVL.

This sequence joins TRBV18 and TRBJ2-7; the match to TRBD1 covers 7 bases. CDR1 KGHSH and CDR2 LQKENI come from the germline V gene. With V trimmed by 2 bases and J by 4 bases, 2 bases remained unmatched. The CDR3 runs 13 residues. CDR3 nucleotides: TGTGCCAGCTCACCAGGACAGGAATACGAGCAGTACTTC. This codes for CASSPGQEYEQYF.

The chain joins TRBV4-1 to TRBJ1-1; no reliable D call. Looked up from germline, CDR1 is MGHRA and CDR2 is YSYEKL. The CDR3 consists of 18 residues. Trimming took 3 bases from V and 0 from J, leaving 20 bases between them. The CDR3 reads CASSHPPNRADLNTEAFF. The CDR3 bases are TGCGCCAGCAGCCACCCTCCCAACCGGGCAGATTTGAACACTGAAGCTTTCTTT.

V gene TRBV5-1 combines with J gene TRBJ1-1; no firm D call. Germline lookup yields CDR1 SGHRS and CDR2 YFSETQ. V gave up 2 bases and J gave up 5 bases, with 13 bases separating them. There are 14 residues in the CDR3. Here the CDR3 DNA reads TGCGCCAGCAGCTTCGGCATCACTGGGACTGAAGCTTTCTTT. Translating gives CASSFGITGTEAFF.

The chain is built from TRBV27 and TRBJ2-2; D ambiguous. The V and J ends lost 2 bases and 8 bases respectively, with 9 bases between them. CDR3 size: 13 residues. Per the germline V gene, CDR1 is MNHEY and CDR2 is SMNVEV (reference sequence). This CDR3 is CASSLRRGGELFF. The CDR3, as DNA: TGTGCCAGCAGTTTAAGGCGCGGAGGGGAGCTGTTTTTT.

This clone has just one count. The rearrangement joins TRBV6-4 to TRBJ2-7; 13 nucleotides agree with TRBD2. This CDR3 region has 14 residues. J was trimmed by 3 bases and V by 6 bases; bases with no gene match: 2. Germline CDR1 is MRHNA and CDR2 is SNTAGT. This chain's CDR3 is CASRRTSGSYEQYF. The CDR3 coding sequence is TGTGCCAGCAGAAGGACTAGCGGGAGCTACGAGCAGTACTTC.

The V and J genes are TRBV28 and TRBJ2-1, with 8 bases matching TRBD1. After removal of 3 bases from V and 7 bases from J, the junction contained 8 bases not matched to a gene. The CDR3 spans 15 residues. The germline gives CDR1 MDHEN, CDR2 SYDVKM. CDR3 protein: CASSLSGGARNEQFF. The DNA of the CDR3 is TGTGCCAGCAGTTTGTCAGGGGGCGCGAGGAATGAGCAGTTCTTC.

The table lists this clone with a few counts. This rearrangement joins TRBV10-1 to TRBJ1-4; maybe TRBD1 (6 bases). Germline lookup yields CDR1 WNHNN and CDR2 SYGVQD (reference sequence). Trimming took off 8 bases at V and 8 bases at J, with 15 bases between the two ends. The CDR3 runs 13 residues. Written as DNA, the CDR3 is TGCGCCAGCTCTGGGGGGCGCCGGGAAAAACTGTTTTTT. This gives the protein CASSGGRREKLFF.

This chain joins TRBV14 and TRBJ2-3, with TRBD2 matching over 8 bases. Germline CDR1 SGHDN, CDR2 FVKESK. V was clipped by 4 bases and J by 4 bases; unmatched bases: 7. The CDR3 consists of 15 residues. CDR3 region: CASSPLRLASDTQYF. CDR3 coding DNA: TGTGCCAGCAGCCCATTAAGACTAGCGTCAGATACGCAGTATTTT.

CDR3 in amino acids: CASSSILGTDTQYF. The DNA for the CDR3 is TGTGCCAGCTCATCTATTCTCGGCACAGATACGCAGTATTTT. The chain employs TRBV18 and TRBJ2-3; D not resolved. This CDR3 region has 14 residues. The V end was cut by 5 bases, the J end by 1 base, with 10 bases between. In germline, CDR1 is KGHSH, CDR2 LQKENI.

This chain links TRBV18 with TRBJ2-7, with TRBD2 matching 7 bases. Trimming at V came to 4 bases and at J to 4 bases, leaving 10 bases not matched to a gene. Germline V gene data show CDR1 as KGHSH and CDR2 as LQKENI. The CDR3 has 15 amino acids. CDR3 loop: CASSRGRDSKYEQYF. The DNA for the CDR3 is TGTGCCAGCTCACGTGGGAGGGATAGTAAGTACGAGCAGTACTTC.